This is a list of T cell receptor beta chains from one sample in a study of vaccination and CD4 T cells after COVID-19. Their antigens are not known. In TCRdb, the PCR reads were re-called with MiXCR into one record per CDR3 protein. The table records some 15,000 distinct CDR3 sequences, about 33% of them present only once. Sample: cultured CD4+ T cells from blood. These receptors were taken from a human donor with COVID-19. Each CDR3 is given with its conserved first and last residue. A D gene is named only where the DNA matches it firmly. Clone size is given for some rows only: seen once, a few or many times, or a class if the clone is expanded.

j_gene	abundance	v_gene	d_gene	CDR3aa
TRBJ2-1	NA	TRBV4-2	NA	CASSVAGTAAYNEQFF
TRBJ1-5	NA	TRBV28	NA	CASSKGGSSNQPQHF
TRBJ1-2	few	TRBV10-1	TRBD1	CASSESNRGSGYTF
TRBJ2-1	NA	TRBV6-1	NA	CASSEQEVPENEQFF
TRBJ1-3	few	TRBV7-9	TRBD1	CASSSLGQVGNTIYF
TRBJ2-7	NA	TRBV29-1	TRBD2	CSVDPGTSGDEQYF
TRBJ2-3	NA	TRBV7-2	TRBD2	CASSLASGSTDTQYF
TRBJ1-6	few	TRBV6-5	NA	CASSYAARSLRGNSPLHF
TRBJ1-2	few	TRBV19	NA	CASSIDQVNNGYTF
TRBJ2-2	NA	TRBV6-5	TRBD1	CASSSDRRTNTGELFF
TRBJ2-2	NA	TRBV7-6	NA	CASSILTGGGSGELFF
TRBJ2-7	NA	TRBV6-2/TRBV6-3	NA	CASSYLRGSGEQYF
TRBJ2-3	NA	TRBV5-1	NA	CASSLRPSAHTDTQYF
TRBJ2-3	NA	TRBV20-1	NA	CSARSGRGPQYF
TRBJ2-1	NA	TRBV5-6	TRBD2	CASRPRGNSYNEQFF
TRBJ1-1	NA	TRBV7-2	NA	CASSLEVGLGGTEAFF
TRBJ2-2	few	TRBV20-1	NA	CSARDHGMTGELFF
TRBJ2-2	NA	TRBV9	NA	CASSVDQGYTGELFF
TRBJ1-2	NA	TRBV11-2	NA	CASSYSVYGYTF
TRBJ2-3	few	TRBV15	NA	CATSRDKVEGTDTQYF
TRBJ1-2	medium-sized	TRBV7-6	NA	CASSRTDGANYGYTF
TRBJ2-5	NA	TRBV5-1	NA	CASSLEGGGRETQYF
TRBJ1-2	NA	TRBV18	NA	CASSPIETDLLYGYTF
TRBJ1-2	once	TRBV7-9	NA	CASSPLRDQNYGYTF
TRBJ1-1	few	TRBV19	NA	CASSPRRGLTEAFF
TRBJ2-7	NA	TRBV6-2/TRBV6-3	NA	CASSYLAAGYEQYF
TRBJ2-7	NA	TRBV27	TRBD1	CASSPRGQGASSYEQYF
TRBJ2-7	NA	TRBV14	NA	CASSHMRVASEQYF
TRBJ2-2	NA	TRBV7-2	NA	CASSLIFGEGGSGRLLAGELFF
TRBJ1-1	few	TRBV6-1	TRBD1	CASRSIETGGKRAFF
TRBJ2-1	few	TRBV2	NA	CASSSGRSNNEQFF
TRBJ2-2	few	TRBV4-2	NA	CASSLGRTGTSNTGELFF